This T cell receptor (beta chain) is from a study of blood T cells in healthy people across ages. Study outcomes and limitations: Correlation between TCR beta diversity and naive T cell percentage was strong. It was held that the diversity estimates obtained from one million T cells were underestimates.

With a J-beta primer mix and a sample-barcoded 5' primer, a second PCR ran about 7 to 12 cycles. Every single cDNA molecule received a tag from a template-switch adaptor with 12 random nucleotides. TCRdb ran MiXCR on the 5' RACE reads and lists one entry per CDR3 protein. The data contain about 1,000,000 distinct CDR3 sequences, more than 35% of them singletons. To note about this clonotype: Its specificity is not known.

Per germline, CDR1 MDHEN and CDR2 SYDVKM. CDR3 length: 15 residues. V lost 5 bases, J lost 8 bases, and 11 bases stayed unmatched. The receptor was derived from a woman aged 55 to 70 in good health. The sequenced sample consisted of blood. The genes are TRBV28 and TRBJ1-5; 8 positions match TRBD1. CDR3 nucleotides: TGTGCCAGCAGTACGTATAGGACAGGGAATGAGCCCCAGCATTTT. Amino acid sequence: CASSTYRTGNEPQHF. Based on the CDR3 plus reference TRBV28 and TRBJ1-5, the full variable domain is DVKVTQSSRYLVKRTGEKVFLECVQDMDHENMFWYRQDPGLGLRLIYFSYDVKMKEKGDIPEGYSVSREKKERFSLILESASTNQTSMYLCASSTYRTGNEPQHFGDGTRLSIL.